This paragraph covers one TCR beta chain sequence. This specimen comes from a study of cytomegalovirus exposure and HLA in healthy donors. A multiplex PCR was run with 60 Vbeta primers and 13 Jbeta primers. Method: immunoSEQ multiplex PCR; TCRdb's copy keeps in-frame clones and lacks some. Of roughly 100,000 clones listed, 60% to 85% are singletons. Sequencing was performed on PBMCs. This TCR derives from a man aged 50 or older in good health and CMV-seronegative.

CDR3 bases: TGTGCCAGTAGTAATGGCGGACGAGGGGAGGGTGGCTACACCTTC. Protein: CASSNGGRGEGGYTF. The chain has TRBV19 and TRBJ1-2; D might be TRBD1 (5 bases). This CDR3 has 15 amino acids. Germline-derived CDR1 and CDR2 are LNHDA and SQIVND (reference sequence). V lost 4 bases and J 7 bases, leaving 19 bases between the germline ends.